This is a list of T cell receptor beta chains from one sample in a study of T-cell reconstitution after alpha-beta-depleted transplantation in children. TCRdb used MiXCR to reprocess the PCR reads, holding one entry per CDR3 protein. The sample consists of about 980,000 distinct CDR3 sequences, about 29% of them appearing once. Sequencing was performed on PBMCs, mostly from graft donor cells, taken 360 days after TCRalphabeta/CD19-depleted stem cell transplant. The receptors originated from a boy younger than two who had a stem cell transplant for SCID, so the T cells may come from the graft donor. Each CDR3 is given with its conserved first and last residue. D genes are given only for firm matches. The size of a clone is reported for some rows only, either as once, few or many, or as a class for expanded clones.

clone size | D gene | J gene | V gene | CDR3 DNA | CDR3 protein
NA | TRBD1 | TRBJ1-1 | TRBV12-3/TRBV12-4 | TGTGCCAGCAGTTTCGTCCCGGGACAGGGGATGAACACTGAAGCTTTCTTT | CASSFVPGQGMNTEAFF
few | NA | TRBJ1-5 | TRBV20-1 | TGCAGTGCCTCTGACAGGCTGCAGCCCCAGCATTTT | CSASDRLQPQHF
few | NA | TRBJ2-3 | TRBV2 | TGTGCCAGCAGTGAAGTTATCAGGGCAGATACGCAGTATTTT | CASSEVIRADTQYF
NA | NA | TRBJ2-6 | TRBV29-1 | TGCAGCGTTGAAGACAGGGGGGCCAACGTCCTGACTTTC | CSVEDRGANVLTF
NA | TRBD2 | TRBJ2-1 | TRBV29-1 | TGCAGCGTGGAAAAGGGACTAGCCTCCTACAATGAGCAGTTCTTC | CSVEKGLASYNEQFF
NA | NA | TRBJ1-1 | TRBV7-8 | TGTGCCAGCAGCTCGCCACATTATGGCACTGAAGCTTTCTTT | CASSSPHYGTEAFF
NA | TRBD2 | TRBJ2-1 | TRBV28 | TGTGCCAGCAGTTATGGCGGGGGGGCCCGGAATGAGCAGTTCTTC | CASSYGGGARNEQFF
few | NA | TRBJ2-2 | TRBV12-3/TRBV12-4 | TGTGCCAGCAGTTTAACGGAGTTGGGCCCAAACACCGGGGAGCTGTTTTTT | CASSLTELGPNTGELFF
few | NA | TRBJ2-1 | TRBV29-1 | TGCAGCGTTGGACTAATGGGCTCCTACAATGAGCAGTTCTTC | CSVGLMGSYNEQFF
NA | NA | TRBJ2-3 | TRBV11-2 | TGTGCCAGCAGCAAAGCAACGACTAGCACAGATACGCAGTATTTT | CASSKATTSTDTQYF
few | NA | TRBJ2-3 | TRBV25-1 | TGTGCCAGCAGGGGAATAGGGAGCACAGATACGCAGTATTTT | CASRGIGSTDTQYF
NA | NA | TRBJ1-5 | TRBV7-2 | TGTGCCAGCAGCGAAACAGGGTATAGCAATCAGCCCCAGCATTTT | CASSETGYSNQPQHF
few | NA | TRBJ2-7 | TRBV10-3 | TGTGCCACCTTGGACAGTTCCTACGAGCAGTACTTC | CATLDSSYEQYF
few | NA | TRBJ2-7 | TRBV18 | TGTGCCAGCTCAGTACAGGGTGGCTCATACTACGAGCAGTACTTC | CASSVQGGSYYEQYF
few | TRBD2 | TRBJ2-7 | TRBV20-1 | TGCAGTGCTAGAGGTAGCGGGGGATACGAGCAGTACTTC | CSARGSGGYEQYF
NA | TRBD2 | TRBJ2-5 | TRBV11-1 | TGTGCCAGCAGCTCCCCAGGGAGGGCTCTTCTACACCAAGAGACCCAGTACTTC | CASSSPGRALLHQETQYF
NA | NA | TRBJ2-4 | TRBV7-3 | TGTGCCAGCAGCTTAACGCCGTTTAACATTCAGTACTTC | CASSLTPFNIQYF
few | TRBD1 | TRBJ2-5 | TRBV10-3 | TGTGCCATCAGTGAGTTGGCTAGCAGGGGGGAGACCCAGTACTTC | CAISELASRGETQYF
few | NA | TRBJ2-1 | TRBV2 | TGTGCCAGCAGTGACAGGTCGAGGACCTACAATGAGCAGTTCTTC | CASSDRSRTYNEQFF
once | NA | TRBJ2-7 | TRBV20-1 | TGCAGTGCTAGTGGGGGTAGCGAGATCTACGAGCAGTACTTC | CSASGGSEIYEQYF
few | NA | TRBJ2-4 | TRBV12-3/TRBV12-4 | TGTGCCAGCAGCCCTTTAGGGTTAAGGGGCAAAAACATTCAGTACTTC | CASSPLGLRGKNIQYF
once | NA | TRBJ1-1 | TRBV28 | TGTGCCAGCAGTTCACCGTCGGGACCCCGGAACACTGAAGCTTTCTTT | CASSSPSGPRNTEAFF
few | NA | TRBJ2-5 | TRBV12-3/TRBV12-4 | TGTGCCAGCAGCCTGCTGGGGACCACGCTGACCCAGTACTTC | CASSLLGTTLTQYF
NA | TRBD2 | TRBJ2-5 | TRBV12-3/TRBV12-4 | TGTGCCAGCAGTTTAGGGGGTAGCGGGGGGTCCCAAGAGACCCAGTACTTC | CASSLGGSGGSQETQYF
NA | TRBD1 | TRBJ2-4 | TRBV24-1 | TGTGCCACCGCCAACTCGGGACAGGGCAACATTCAGTACTTC | CATANSGQGNIQYF
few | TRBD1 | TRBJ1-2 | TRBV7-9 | TGTGCCAGCAGCTTCGGGACAGGAAGCCGCTATGGCTACACCTTC | CASSFGTGSRYGYTF
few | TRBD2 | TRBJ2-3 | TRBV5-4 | TGTGCCAGCAGCCTTGGAGCTAGCGGGGGAGATACGCAGTATTTT | CASSLGASGGDTQYF
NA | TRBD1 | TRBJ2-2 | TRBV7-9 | TGTGCCAGCAGAAGACCGGGACAGGGGGCAAACGGGGAGCTGTTTTTT | CASRRPGQGANGELFF
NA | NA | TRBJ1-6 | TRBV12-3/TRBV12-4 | TGTGCCAGCAGTCACGCCGGCCCCCTCCACTTT | CASSHAGPLHF
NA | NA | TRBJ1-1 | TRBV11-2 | TGTGCCAGCAGCTTTCGCCGTGGCCACTTGAACACTGAAGCTTTCTTT | CASSFRRGHLNTEAFF
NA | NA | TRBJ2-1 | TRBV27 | TGTGCCAGCAGTTTTGGGCAGAATGGGGGCAATGAGCAGTTCTTC | CASSFGQNGGNEQFF
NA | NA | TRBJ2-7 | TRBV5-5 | TGTGCCAGCAGCTTGGTACCTCAATCCTACGAGCAGTACTTC | CASSLVPQSYEQYF
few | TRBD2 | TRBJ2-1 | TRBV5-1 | TGCGCCAGCAGCTCCTTACCTACTAGCGCAACCTACAATGAGCAGTTCTTC | CASSSLPTSATYNEQFF
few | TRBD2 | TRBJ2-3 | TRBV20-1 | TGCAGTGCCCCCGGGACTAGCATAGATACGCAGTATTTT | CSAPGTSIDTQYF
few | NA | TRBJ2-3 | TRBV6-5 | TGTGCCAGCAGTTACTTGGGCGCGCGGCAGACAGATACGCAGTATTTT | CASSYLGARQTDTQYF
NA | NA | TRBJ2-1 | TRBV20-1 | TGCAGTGCTAGTAAGGGGATAGGGAACAATGAGCAGTTCTTC | CSASKGIGNNEQFF
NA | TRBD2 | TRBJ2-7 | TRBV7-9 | TGTGCCAGCAGCTTGGTTAGCGGGTGGAGCTCCTACGAGCAGTACTTC | CASSLVSGWSSYEQYF
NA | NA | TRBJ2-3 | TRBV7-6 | TGTGCCAGCAGCCCCCGAACTAGGTCAGATACGCAGTATTTT | CASSPRTRSDTQYF
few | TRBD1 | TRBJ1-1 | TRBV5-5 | TGTGCCAGCAGCTTGTTTACTATGACAGGGAAGAACACTGAAGCTTTCTTT | CASSLFTMTGKNTEAFF
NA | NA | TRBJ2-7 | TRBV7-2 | TGTGCCAGCAGCTTAGTCTCTCAGGGAAGGCGCTCCTACGAGCAGTACTTC | CASSLVSQGRRSYEQYF
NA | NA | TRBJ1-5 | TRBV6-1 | TGTGCCAGCAGTGAAGGGGTGCTAAGCTATAGCAATCAGCCCCAGCATTTT | CASSEGVLSYSNQPQHF
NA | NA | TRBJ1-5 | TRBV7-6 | TGTGCCAGCAGCACACTCGCCGGGACGGATCAGCCCCAGCATTTT | CASSTLAGTDQPQHF
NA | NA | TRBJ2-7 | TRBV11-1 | TGTGCCAGCAGCTTTACAATGGGCCTTAGCTGGGACGAGCAGTACTTC | CASSFTMGLSWDEQYF
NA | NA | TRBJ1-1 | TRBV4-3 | TGCGCCAGCAGCCAAGATGGGGCAGGGATTGGTACGCGGAACACTGAAGCTTTCTTT | CASSQDGAGIGTRNTEAFF
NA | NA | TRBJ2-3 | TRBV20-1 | TGCAGTGCTAGAGATATCGTCCAAAAGGCTGCAGATACGCAGTATTTT | CSARDIVQKAADTQYF
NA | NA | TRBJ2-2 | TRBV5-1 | TGCGCCAGCAGCTTGGGGCCAGGGGCCACCGGGGAGCTGTTTTTT | CASSLGPGATGELFF
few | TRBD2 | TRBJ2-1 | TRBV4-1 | TGCGCCAGCAGCCTCGTCACTAGCGGGGGTTACAATGAGCAGTTCTTC | CASSLVTSGGYNEQFF
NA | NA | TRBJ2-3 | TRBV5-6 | TGTGCCAGCAGCTTGTTGCCCGCTCCCACAGATACGCAGTATTTT | CASSLLPAPTDTQYF